Included here is one T cell receptor (beta chain) sequence, with context. The target of this receptor is not known. It has no much larger one-base neighbor in the sample; base qualities were not kept. The sample belongs to a study of Ad26.COV2.S vaccination and SARS-CoV-2 variants (dated by TCRdb to about 2021). Regarding the complete study: Donors in the vaccine arm were drawn from COV1001, a phase I-IIa trial of Ad26.COV2.S in healthy adults that was multicentre, randomized, double-blind and placebo-controlled. Ad26.COV2.S was administered intramuscularly at 5 x 10^10 or 1 x 10^11 viral particles, either as a single shot or as two shots given 56 days apart. The specificity and breadth of SARS-CoV-2-reactive T cell receptors after Ad26.COV2.S vaccination were assessed by TCRbeta repertoire sequencing. The TCR-sequenced set comprised approximately 32 samples: roughly 19 Ad26.COV2.S vaccine recipients, 5 placebo recipients and 8 SARS-CoV-2 convalescent individuals. Trial participants were randomized into five groups of five: low-dose or high-dose Ad26.COV2.S given once or twice, or placebo on both occasions. Throughout the experiments and outcome assessment, investigators stayed blinded to trial group allocation.

Study-wide conclusions, independent of this receptor: After vaccination, spike-specific CD8+ and CD4+ T cell responses were reported to show substantial breadth. Compared with placebo recipients, Ad26.COV2.S recipients showed higher spike-specific TCR breadth (P = 0.0014). It was noted by the authors that total T cell responses may have been underestimated by the TCR breadth and depth analyses. Non-spike TCR breadth was comparable between vaccine and placebo recipients, consistent with the vaccine containing only spike. The study was not powered for comparison of responses between vaccine doses or regimens.

Explained via the paper, the treatment or condition label denotes: roughly 20 received Ad26.COV2.S at low or high dose, single or two shots; about 5 received placebo; per-sample allocation not given. Repertoires of vaccine and placebo recipients were sequenced from samples collected on day 63 after the first injection. Cohort 1b enrolled around 24 adults aged 18-55 years at a single site in Boston, USA, between 29 July and 7 August 2020. Ad26.COV2.S was a replication-incompetent adenovirus type 26 vector that expressed a prefusion-stabilized SARS-CoV-2 spike protein derived from the original Wuhan strain. Trimming at the junction amounts to 3 bases on V and 13 bases on J, and the germline ends lie 10 bases apart. Taken from cysteine to phenylalanine, the CDR3 has 11 residues. The read is trimmed to its CDR3 DNA, 33 bases read in frame from base 1. The immunoSEQ Assay was used to sequence TCRbeta CDR3 regions. After extraction, genomic DNA underwent amplification by bias-controlled multiplex PCR, followed by high-throughput sequencing. The published analysis was carried out like this. Collapsing and filtering of sequences were performed to quantify the absolute abundance of each unique TCRbeta CDR3 region. T cell fraction was estimated by normalization of TCRbeta template counts to usable DNA, with usable DNA being measured through amplification of reference genes present in all nucleated cells. Repertoire TCRs were annotated as SARS-CoV-2-specific by exact matching of V gene, CDR3 amino acid sequence and J gene to a known reactive TCR set. The reference SARS-CoV-2 TCR set came from MIRA and was filtered for enrichment in COVID-19-positive ImmuneCODE repertoires, removing public or cross-reactive TCRs. Based on the MIRA antigens, annotated TCRs were further analysed at the level of specific ORF or position within ORF. Depth was the summed frequency of annotated unique rearrangements, while breadth was defined as annotated unique rearrangements over total unique productive rearrangements. TCR breadth was compared between groups using two-sided Wilcoxon rank-sum tests. The table comes from immuneACCESS by way of TCRdb, which keeps in-frame sequences with V and J called. Part of the clones is missing from these tables; in studies checked, under half for an unresolved V gene and the rest for unknown reasons. The V and J calls and the clone size are those of that table, but D and trimming were determined from the DNA. Across this sample there are hundreds of thousands of clones, with roughly 90% seen only once. The ten largest clones take up around 6.6% of the sample.

The receptor's source is a person between 18 and 59 years old who received the Ad26.COV2.S COVID-19 vaccine or a placebo. The sample was peripheral blood, taken in a trial of Ad26.COV2.S vaccine versus placebo. The chain employs TRBV12-3 or TRBV12-4 and TRBJ2-1, with TRBD2 as a weak D call on 6 bases. At the DNA level, the sequence is TGTGCCAGCAGTTTTAGGAGGGGACAGTTCTTC. It is translated as CASSFRRGQFF.